One sample yielded the 24 T cell receptor beta chains listed below, sequenced in a study of blood T cells in healthy people across ages (dated by TCRdb to about 2015). The library relied on 5' RACE. Sequencing was carried out with an Illumina HiSeq 2500. A second PCR of roughly 7 to 11 cycles was performed with a sample-barcoded 5' primer and a J-beta primer mix. TCRdb passed the public sequencing reads through fastp at Q25 and MiXCR, retaining productive beta sequences. Every distinct CDR3 protein forms one entry, paired with its most common genes and DNA. This sample is represented by fewer than 700,000 distinct CDR3 sequences; approximately 40% of them were singletons. The ten most abundant clones make up approximately 31% of the sample. The sequencing input was blood. These receptor sequences come from an elderly man in good health.

About this clonotype: One end of the junction does not line up with germline, which may come from a read error. V is TRBV7-2 and J is TRBJ1-5; D may be TRBD1 (5 bases). This CDR3 is built from 16 residues. CDR1 SGHTA and CDR2 FQGNSA come from the germline V gene. The CDR3 DNA follows: TGTGCCGGCAGCTTAGGGCCACGGGGGAACAATCAGCCCCAGCATTTT. This encodes CAGSLGPRGNNQPQHF.

The chain recombines TRBV20-1 with TRBJ1-2, with 9 bases identical to TRBD1. V shed 6 bases and J 1 base; nucleotides not matched to a gene: 9. The CDR3 spans 15 residues. Germline CDR1 DFQATT, CDR2 SNEGSKA (reference sequence). The CDR3 protein is CSAKPGQGLNYGYTF. DNA of the CDR3: TGCAGTGCAAAACCCGGACAGGGGCTTAACTATGGCTACACCTTC.

The V and J genes are TRBV6-5 and TRBJ2-7; 8 positions agree with TRBD1. Germline assignment: CDR1 MNHEY and CDR2 SVGAGI. The CDR3 is 14 amino acids. The trim removed 6 bases at V and 4 bases at J, leaving 8 bases unmatched. DNA of the CDR3: TGTGCCAGCAGAACAGGGGGTGTTCGTTACGAGCAGTACTTC. Residues: CASRTGGVRYEQYF.

This clonotype was seen only a few times. CDR3 sequence reads: CASSQASGADNEKLFF. The CDR3 nucleotides read TGTGCCAGCAGCCAGGCATCGGGGGCGGATAATGAAAAACTGTTTTTT. This sequence joins TRBV4-2 and TRBJ1-4, with D possibly TRBD1 on 6 matching bases. The CDR3 contains 16 residues. Trimming took 3 bases from V and 4 from J, leaving 15 bases between them. Germline V lookup: CDR1 LGHNA, CDR2 YNFKEQ.

V usage is TRBV7-3 and J usage is TRBJ2-3; 13 bases line up with TRBD2. The CDR3 spans 18 residues. CDR1 SGHTA and CDR2 FQGTGA come from the germline V gene. Trimming removed 2 bases from V and 0 bases from J; junction bases left unmatched: 5. CDR3 DNA sequence: TGTGCCAGCAGCTTAGTAGCGGGACTAGCGGGAAGCACAGATACGCAGTATTTT. Its translation is CASSLVAGLAGSTDTQYF.

This chain uses TRBV20-1 with TRBJ2-5, with D possibly matching TRBD2 (6 bases). The V gene lost 3 bases and the J gene lost 3 bases, with 17 bases spanning the gap. CDR3 length equals 15 residues. Looked up from germline, CDR1 is DFQATT and CDR2 is SNEGSKA (reference sequence). This chain's CDR3 is CSASDPGGWKETQYF. The CDR3 DNA follows: TGCAGTGCTAGTGATCCTGGAGGGTGGAAAGAGACCCAGTACTTC.

A few counts support this clonotype. The chain has TRBV3-1 and TRBJ2-7, with 8 bases matching TRBD1. The CDR3 consists of 14 residues. CDR1 LGHDT and CDR2 YNNKEL come from the germline V gene (reference sequence). The ends lost 4 bases at V and 3 bases at J; junction bases unmatched: 5. The CDR3 bases are TGTGCCAGCAGCCGGCGACAGGGGCACTACGAGCAGTACTTC. Protein: CASSRRQGHYEQYF.

The V gene is TRBV29-1, the J gene TRBJ1-4; 8 positions match TRBD1. J lost 5 bases, V lost 5 bases, and 1 base had no gene match. The CDR3 is 12 amino acids. Germline loops: CDR1 SQVTM, CDR2 ANQGSEA. The CDR3: CSVRQGNEKLFF. For the CDR3, the DNA is TGCAGCGTTCGACAGGGGAATGAAAAACTGTTTTTT.

This clonotype was observed a few times. The chain employs TRBV3-1 and TRBJ2-2; 9 bases line up with TRBD2. V shed 11 bases and J 4 bases; nucleotides not matched to a gene: 11. Germline-derived CDR1 and CDR2 are LGHDT and YNNKEL (reference sequence). This CDR3 has 15 residues. This CDR3 is CAGRIAGDPTGELFF. The CDR3 region has the DNA TGTGCCGGTCGTATAGCGGGAGACCCCACCGGGGAGCTGTTTTTT.

The genes are TRBV11-2 and TRBJ2-3; 7 bases fit TRBD1. The CDR3 loop spans 14 amino acids. The germline V gene has CDR1 SGHAT and CDR2 FQNNGV. Unmatched junction bases numbered 7, after V lost 2 bases and J lost 8 bases. The CDR3 here is CASSLPRQGSTQYF. The CDR3, as DNA: TGTGCCAGCAGCTTACCACGACAGGGTAGTACGCAGTATTTT.

This clonotype was seen a handful of times. A read error is possible here, since a much larger clone lies one base away. As DNA, the CDR3 is TGTGCCAGCAGTTACGCGCCTAGCTCAGATACGCAGTATTTT. Protein: CASSYAPSSDTQYF. The V and J genes are TRBV6-2 or TRBV6-3 and TRBJ2-3; D possibly corresponds to TRBD2 (5 bases). The germline V gene encodes CDR1 MNHEY and CDR2 SVGEGT. The CDR3 runs to 14 residues. V shed 2 bases and J shed 4 bases, with 10 bases lying between them.

The chain uses TRBV5-5 and TRBJ1-5, with a tentative D call TRBD1 (5 bases). With 4 bases removed from V and 4 bases from J, the gap between germline ends came to 12 bases. Germline CDR1 SGHKS, CDR2 YYEKEE (reference sequence). This CDR3 region has 14 residues. The DNA of the CDR3 is TGTGCCAGCAGCCCGGGGCAGGATAATCAGCCCCAGCATTTT. Amino acids: CASSPGQDNQPQHF.

At least ten counts were recorded for this clonotype. This rearrangement joins TRBV4-2 to TRBJ2-3; D is unresolved. This CDR3 comprises 13 residues. V lost 1 base and J lost 5, with 7 bases in between. Germline V lookup: CDR1 LGHNA, CDR2 YNFKEQ. CDR3 in amino acids: CASSQVSEDTQYF. CDR3 bases: TGTGCCAGCAGCCAAGTATCTGAAGATACGCAGTATTTT.

This chain connects TRBV12-3 or TRBV12-4 to TRBJ2-4; possibly TRBD1 for D (5 bases). The J call may be faulty, since TRBJ2-7 better matches the DNA end. This CDR3 contains 16 residues. CDR3 protein: CASSSNRRAETYEQYF. The CDR3 coding sequence is TGTGCCAGCAGTTCTAACCGCAGGGCCGAAACCTACGAGCAGTACTTC.

A remark on this clonotype: This may arise from a read error, as a much more abundant clone is one base away. The genes are TRBV15 and TRBJ2-3, with D possibly being TRBD1 (6 bases). Germline V gene lookup returns CDR1 LNHNV and CDR2 YYDKDF (reference sequence). Trimming shortened V by 3 bases and J by 6 bases, and 13 bases separated the two germline ends. The CDR3 covers 14 residues. This chain's CDR3 is CATSRGDRTDTQYF. The DNA of the CDR3 is TGTGCCACCAGCAGGGGAGACAGGACTGATACGCAGTATTTT.

This rearrangement joins TRBV4-2 to TRBJ1-2; weak D call: TRBD1 (6 bases). Trimming took 4 bases from V and 7 from J, leaving 13 bases between them. This CDR3 has 13 amino acids. Germline assignment: CDR1 LGHNA and CDR2 YNFKEQ. The CDR3 coding sequence is TGTGCCAGCAGCCCTTCAGGGGTTTCTGGCTACACCTTC. Protein product: CASSPSGVSGYTF.

This rearrangement joins TRBV11-2 to TRBJ2-7, with D tentatively TRBD2 (5 bases). Trimming took off 5 bases at V and 5 bases at J, with 10 bases between the two ends. The V gene's germline CDR1 is SGHAT and CDR2 FQNNGV. CDR3 length: 12 amino acids. CDR3 loop: CASSNSGNEQYF. CDR3 bases: TGTGCCAGCAGCAATTCCGGGAACGAGCAGTACTTC.

This chain links TRBV11-3 with TRBJ2-5, with D possibly TRBD1 on 6 matching bases. Germline V gene lookup returns CDR1 SGHNT and CDR2 YENEEA. The CDR3 length is 13 residues. V lost 2 bases and J 11 bases, leaving 15 bases between the germline ends. CDR3 amino acids: CASSLKAGVEQYF. CDR3 nucleotides: TGTGCCAGCAGCTTAAAAGCAGGGGTTGAGCAGTACTTC.

This chain links TRBV7-2 with TRBJ2-2, with D perhaps TRBD1 (6 bases). V lost 5 bases, J lost 2 bases, and 15 bases lay in between. The CDR3 consists of 16 residues. Germline CDR1 is SGHTA and CDR2 is FQGNSA. The CDR3 protein is CASSPRGTQNTGELFF. In DNA form, the CDR3 reads TGTGCCAGCAGCCCGAGAGGGACACAAAACACCGGGGAGCTGTTTTTT.

This clonotype was found many times. The genes are TRBV25-1 and TRBJ2-7; the D gene could be TRBD1 or TRBD2 (6 bases each). Germline CDR1 MGHDK, CDR2 SYGVNS. Between the trimmed V and J ends, which lost 10 bases and 7 bases, there was a span of 17 bases. This CDR3 is 12 amino acids long. The CDR3 region is CATGAPAREQYF. The CDR3 DNA sequence: TGTGCCACGGGGGCCCCCGCTCGGGAGCAGTACTTC.

This clonotype turned up a few times. The chain links TRBV2 to TRBJ2-5; 8 bases are a match to TRBD1. The CDR3 is 14 amino acids. The trim removed 5 bases at V and 5 bases at J, leaving 7 bases unmatched. Germline CDR1 reads SNHLY; CDR2 reads FYNNEI. The CDR3 sequence: CASSRTGWGETQYF. The CDR3 DNA follows: TGTGCCAGCAGTCGGACAGGGTGGGGGGAGACCCAGTACTTC.

Comments on this clonotype: The junction differs from germline at one of its ends, possibly a read error. The J gene is TRBJ2-2, the V gene TRBV2, with TRBD2 as a possible D gene (6 bases). The germline V gene encodes CDR1 SNHLY and CDR2 FYNNEI. The CDR3 spans 15 residues. The DNA for the CDR3 is TGTGCCGGCAGTGAAGCGGGCCAGAACACCGGGGAGCTGTTTTTT. Protein: CAGSEAGQNTGELFF.

The chain is built from TRBV7-2 and TRBJ2-7, with a possible D match to TRBD1 (5 bases). The CDR3 length is 16 residues. V lost 5 bases to trimming and J lost 5 bases, with 22 bases between them. Per the germline V gene, CDR1 is SGHTA and CDR2 is FQGNSA. CDR3 DNA: TGTGCCAGCAGCCGCGGCCCCGGGCAGGGTCGCGACGAGCAGTACTTC. The encoded protein is CASSRGPGQGRDEQYF.

This clonotype appeared a few times. The chain combines TRBV7-2 with TRBJ2-1, with TRBD1 as a possible D gene (6 bases). Looked up from germline, CDR1 is SGHTA and CDR2 is FQGNSA. The CDR3 spans 13 residues. With 6 bases removed from V and 5 bases from J, the gap between germline ends came to 11 bases. The CDR3 here is CASSYGQHNEQFF. As DNA, the CDR3 is TGTGCCAGCAGTTACGGACAGCACAATGAGCAGTTCTTC.